These 11 T cell receptor beta chains were sequenced from one sample in a study of cytomegalovirus exposure and HLA in healthy donors. The PCR was carried out with 60 Vbeta primers and 13 Jbeta primers. Sequencing was performed with immunoSEQ multiplex PCR; in TCRdb, only in-frame clones are kept and a portion is missing. This table holds roughly 90,000 clones, 65% to 75% found once. The sample taken for sequencing was PBMCs. All receptors derive from a man aged 25 to 45 in good health and CMV-seropositive.

J is TRBJ2-1 and V is TRBV6-5, with D perhaps matching TRBD1 (6 bases). This CDR3 has 13 residues. Germline CDR1 reads MNHEY; CDR2 reads SVGAGI. Trimming left V 4 bases short and J 4 bases short, with 8 bases between. CDR3 loop: CASSFGQYNEQFF. The CDR3 region has the DNA TGTGCCAGCAGTTTCGGACAGTACAATGAGCAGTTCTTC.

V is TRBV15 and J is TRBJ1-5; 11 bases are shared with TRBD1. Germline loops: CDR1 LNHNV, CDR2 YYDKDF (reference sequence). Germline trimming cut 1 base from V and 11 bases from J; bases unmatched to any gene: 10. The CDR3 extends over 16 amino acids. The CDR3 nucleotides are TGTGCCACCAGCAGAGGGGGAGGACAGGGGGCTTTCGCCCAGCATTTT. This codes for CATSRGGGQGAFAQHF.

The count of this clone is one. The chain uses TRBV30 and TRBJ1-3; 9 bases agree with TRBD1. CDR3 length equals 14 residues. Germline values: CDR1 GTSNPN, CDR2 SVGIG (reference sequence). The ends lost 5 bases at V and 0 bases at J; junction bases unmatched: 2. The CDR3 loop reads CAWSTGGSGNTIYF. The CDR3 DNA follows: TGTGCCTGGTCGACAGGGGGCTCTGGAAACACCATATATTTT.

This chain joins TRBV18 and TRBJ2-2; perhaps TRBD2 as D (6 bases). CDR3 length: 16 amino acids. The V gene's germline CDR1 is KGHSH and CDR2 LQKENI. V was cut by 3 bases and J by 1 base, with 12 bases left in between. The CDR3 sequence: CASSPPRTKNTGELFF. In nucleotides, the CDR3 is TGTGCCAGCTCACCTCCGAGGACTAAGAACACCGGGGAGCTGTTTTTT.

The chain combines TRBV19 with TRBJ1-6, with D uncertain. The CDR3 loop spans 12 amino acids. Germline lookup yields CDR1 LNHDA and CDR2 SQIVND (reference sequence). With 6 bases removed from V and 12 bases from J, the gap between germline ends came to 12 bases. The CDR3 DNA is TGTGCCAGTAGCCCTGCCCAGGAACCCCTCCACTTT. It is translated as CASSPAQEPLHF.

This chain connects TRBV2 to TRBJ2-3; the match to TRBD2 covers 9 bases. J was trimmed by 6 bases and V by 7 bases; bases with no gene match: 14. This CDR3 spans 16 amino acids. The germline gives CDR1 SNHLY, CDR2 FYNNEI. CDR3 nucleotides: TGTGCCAGCAACCCCGGGACTAGCCCCATTCGGGATACGCAGTATTTT. The encoded protein is CASNPGTSPIRDTQYF.

The rearrangement links TRBV7-6 to TRBJ1-1; TRBD1 aligns across 8 bases. V trimming: 5 bases; J trimming: 13 bases; junction bases outside the gene matches: 18. The CDR3 loop spans 15 amino acids. CDR1 and CDR2 from the germline V gene are SGHVS and FNYEAQ. The chain's CDR3 is CASSRRTGGGFRGFF. CDR3 nucleotide sequence: TGTGCCAGCAGCCGACGAACAGGGGGTGGGTTTAGGGGTTTCTTT. Using reference TRBV7-6 and TRBJ1-1 for the parts outside the CDR3, the full variable domain is GAGVSQSPRYKVTKRGQDVALRCDPISGHVSLYWYRQALGQGPEFLTYFNYEAQQDKSGLPNDRFSAERPEGSISTLTIQRTEQRDSAMYRCASSRRTGGGFRGFFGQGTRLTVV.

The chain uses TRBV18 and TRBJ2-1, with 7 bases lining up with TRBD1. CDR1 and CDR2 from the germline V gene are KGHSH and LQKENI. CDR3 length: 16 residues. V lost 1 base, J lost 3 bases, and 6 bases stayed unmatched. The chain's CDR3 is CASSPQGQKLYNEQFF. DNA for the CDR3: TGTGCCAGCTCACCACAGGGACAGAAACTCTACAATGAGCAGTTCTTC.

As concerns this clone: The junction departs from germline at one end; a sequencing error may be responsible. The chain links TRBV6-5 to TRBJ1-2; D not certain. Germline CDR1 is MNHEY and CDR2 is SVGAGI. The CDR3 has 14 amino acids. The chain's CDR3 is CASSDSGFNYGYTF. Written as DNA, the CDR3 is TGTGCCAGCAGTGACTCCGGGTTCAACTATGGCTACACCTTC.

This clone was counted once. V is TRBV5-1 and J is TRBJ1-1; TRBD1 might be the D (5 bases). The V gene's germline CDR1 is SGHRS and CDR2 YFSETQ. The CDR3 is 13 residues long. Trimming left V 4 bases short and J 1 base short, with 8 bases between. Written as DNA, the CDR3 is TGCGCCAGCAGCACCCAGGGGAACACTGAAGCTTTCTTT. Translation: CASSTQGNTEAFF.

The chain couples TRBV10-3 to TRBJ1-6, with no clear D. Trimming removed 3 bases at V and 7 bases at J, with 10 bases between. The germline V gene encodes CDR1 ENHRY and CDR2 SYGVKD. The CDR3 runs 14 residues. The CDR3 loop reads CAISEASENSPLHF. In nucleotides, the CDR3 is TGTGCCATCAGTGAAGCAAGTGAAAATTCACCCCTCCACTTT.